This entry lists 4 T cell receptor beta chains sequenced from one sample in a study of blood T cell repertoires in COVID-19. The assay was immunoSEQ multiplex PCR, and TCRdb's table has in-frame clones only and misses some. Among tens of thousands of clones listed, 86% were seen once. The sequenced sample consisted of peripheral blood. Receptors originate from a woman aged 60-75 years with acute or convalescent COVID-19.

This clone was seen ten or more times. This chain joins TRBV11-2 and TRBJ1-2; unclear D gene. Germline lookup yields CDR1 SGHAT and CDR2 FQNNGV. Trimming took 0 bases from V and 4 from J, leaving 9 bases between them. The CDR3 sequence is 14 residues long. The CDR3 reads CASSLESRFYGYTF. For the CDR3, the DNA is TGTGCCAGCAGCTTAGAATCACGGTTCTATGGCTACACCTTC.

The chain links TRBV15 to TRBJ1-2, with TRBD1 identical over 8 bases. The CDR3 is made up of 14 amino acids. Germline lookup yields CDR1 LNHNV and CDR2 YYDKDF (reference sequence). V trimming: 2 bases; J trimming: 6 bases; junction bases outside the gene matches: 5. CDR3 protein: CATSRRSTGDGYTF. In DNA form, the CDR3 reads TGTGCCACCAGCAGAAGGTCGACAGGGGATGGCTACACCTTC.

J is TRBJ1-1 and V is TRBV5-1; D is uncertain. V gave up 0 bases and J gave up 9 bases, with 15 bases separating them. The CDR3 covers 14 residues. Germline V lookup: CDR1 SGHRS, CDR2 YFSETQ. CDR3 sequence reads: CASSLASGEGQAFF. The CDR3 nucleotides read TGCGCCAGCAGCTTGGCCTCCGGGGAGGGTCAAGCTTTCTTT.

The V and J genes are TRBV12-3 or TRBV12-4 and TRBJ2-7; a possible D gene is TRBD1 (5 bases). The CDR3 has 13 amino acids. Trimming removed 3 bases at V and 3 bases at J, with 9 bases between. The CDR3 here is CASSFQGIYEQYF. CDR3 bases: TGTGCCAGCAGTTTTCAGGGTATCTACGAGCAGTACTTC.